These 17 T cell receptor beta chains were sequenced from one sample in a study of blood T cell repertoires in COVID-19. Assay used: immunoSEQ multiplex PCR; TCRdb lists only in-frame clones, some missing. The sample lists 190,000 or so clones, roughly 86% occurring once. The sample taken for sequencing was peripheral blood. The receptors were sampled from a middle-aged man with active or convalescent COVID-19.

This rearrangement joins TRBV3-1 (or the pseudogene TRBV3-2) to TRBJ1-2; 7 positions match TRBD1. The CDR3 is made up of 13 amino acids. The junction had 5 bases not matched to a gene; V was cut back by 2 bases and J by 8 bases. Germline V lookup: CDR1 LGHDT, CDR2 YNNKEL (reference sequence). CDR3 sequence reads: CASSQRGLGGYTF. The CDR3 nucleotides are TGTGCCAGCAGCCAAAGGGGGCTGGGCGGCTACACCTTC.

The chain has TRBV19 and TRBJ2-3; 7 bases are a match to TRBD2. Looked up from germline, CDR1 is LNHDA and CDR2 is SQIVND (reference sequence). V lost 6 bases, J lost 2 bases, and 5 bases stayed unmatched. This CDR3 spans 14 amino acids. CDR3 loop: CASSYSGLTDTQYF. The CDR3 coding sequence is TGTGCCAGTAGCTATAGCGGGCTCACAGATACGCAGTATTTT.

The rearrangement links TRBV29-1 to TRBJ1-2, with TRBD1 as a possible D gene (6 bases). Trimming left V 4 bases short and J 8 bases short, with 11 bases between. The CDR3 is 11 amino acids. From germline, CDR1 is SQVTM and CDR2 ANQGSEA. The CDR3 DNA is TGCAGCGTTGGGGGGCTACAGGGCTACACCTTC. Amino acids: CSVGGLQGYTF.

V gene TRBV28 combines with J gene TRBJ2-2; the D gene is possibly TRBD1 (5 bases). Germline CDR1 and CDR2: MDHEN and SYDVKM. V lost 8 bases and J 7 bases, leaving 14 bases between the germline ends. The CDR3 covers 13 residues. CDR3 protein: CASLLGVGGELFF. DNA of the CDR3: TGTGCCAGCCTCTTAGGGGTTGGCGGGGAGCTGTTTTTT.

The rearrangement links TRBV11-2 to TRBJ2-5, with 7 positions matching TRBD2. Germline V gives CDR1 SGHAT, CDR2 FQNNGV. V was clipped by 6 bases and J by 4 bases; unmatched bases: 14. The CDR3 runs to 16 residues. CDR3 protein: CASSRRALALGETQYF. Here the CDR3 DNA reads TGTGCCAGCAGTCGAAGGGCACTAGCGCTAGGAGAGACCCAGTACTTC.

This rearrangement joins TRBV29-1 to TRBJ1-6, with a tentative D call TRBD1 (6 bases). The CDR3 extends over 13 amino acids. Trimming stripped 5 bases from V and 7 bases from J, with 12 bases between. Germline lookup yields CDR1 SQVTM and CDR2 ANQGSEA. CDR3: CSVQAQGNSPLHF. CDR3 DNA: TGCAGCGTTCAGGCGCAGGGGAATTCACCCCTCCACTTT.

Turning to this clone: A junction boundary mismatches the germline segment, possibly from a read error. The CDR3 reads CASRTGTARF. CDR3 sequence (DNA): TGTGCCAGCAGAACCGGGACAGCTCGCTTC. The chain carries TRBV7-9 and TRBJ1-2; 7 nucleotides align to TRBD1. CDR1 is SEHNR and CDR2 is FQNEAQ in the germline V gene (reference sequence). This CDR3 is built from 10 residues.

This clone was counted a few times. This CDR3 is CASSFTGRRKLFF. In DNA form, the CDR3 reads TGTGCCAGCAGCTTCACTGGGCGGAGGAAACTGTTTTTT. The chain couples TRBV7-8 to TRBJ1-4; D remains unclear. Germline V gene sequence: CDR1 SGHVS, CDR2 FQNEAQ. V was pared by 3 bases and J by 11 bases, with 13 bases between. CDR3 size: 13 residues.

The chain carries TRBV10-3 and TRBJ2-7, with TRBD2 identical over 8 bases. The CDR3 length is 12 residues. Per the germline V gene, CDR1 is ENHRY and CDR2 is SYGVKD. Trimming at V came to 9 bases and at J to 3 bases, leaving 4 bases not matched to a gene. The CDR3 DNA reads as TGTGCCATACTAGCGGACGGCTACGAGCAGTACTTC. Translated: CAILADGYEQYF.

The CDR3 reads CASSQRLGVSRGLYGYTF. CDR3 DNA sequence: TGCGCCAGCAGCCAAAGGTTAGGGGTGAGCCGCGGCCTCTATGGCTACACCTTC. The chain recombines TRBV4-1 with TRBJ1-2, with a weak D call TRBD1 (5 bases). V was cut by 2 bases and J by 4 bases, with 23 bases left in between. The CDR3 consists of 18 residues. The germline V gene has CDR1 MGHRA and CDR2 YSYEKL.

The V and J genes are TRBV30 and TRBJ1-5; tentative D call: TRBD1 (6 bases). This CDR3 has 15 amino acids. Germline CDR1 is GTSNPN and CDR2 is SVGIG (reference sequence). V gave up 3 bases and J gave up 1 base, with 13 bases separating them. CDR3 sequence reads: CAWSEQGTSNQPQHF. CDR3 DNA sequence: TGTGCCTGGAGCGAACAGGGTACGAGCAATCAGCCCCAGCATTTT. Full variable domain (outside the CDR3, taken from reference TRBV30 and TRBJ1-5): SQTIHQWPATLVQPVGSPLSLECTVEGTSNPNLYWYRQAAGRGLQLLFYSVGIGQISSEVPQNLSASRPQDRQFILSSKKLLLSDSGFYLCAWSEQGTSNQPQHFGDGTRLSIL.

This chain connects TRBV5-4 to TRBJ1-2; perhaps TRBD1 as D (6 bases). The germline CDR1 and CDR2 sequences are SGHNT and YYREEE (reference sequence). CDR3 length equals 14 residues. V lost 1 base to trimming and J lost 4 bases, with 11 bases between them. In DNA form, the CDR3 reads TGTGCCAGCAGCTTGTATGGGGGGGCCTATGGCTACACCTTC. Translating it yields CASSLYGGAYGYTF.

V is TRBV14 and J is TRBJ2-7; 8 bases map to TRBD1. Germline assignment: CDR1 SGHDN and CDR2 FVKESK. J lost 1 base, V lost 4 bases, and 9 bases had no gene match. The CDR3 sequence is 16 residues long. The CDR3 reads CASSRLLGTGSYEQYF. DNA of the CDR3: TGTGCCAGCAGCCGGTTACTGGGGACAGGATCCTACGAGCAGTACTTC. The whole variable domain, filled in from reference TRBV14 and TRBJ2-7, reads EAGVTQFPSHSVIEKGQTVTLRCDPISGHDNLYWYRRVMGKEIKFLLHFVKESKQDESGMPNNRFLAERTGGTYSTLKVQPAELEDSGVYFCASSRLLGTGSYEQYFGPGTRLTVT.

The chain uses TRBV10-3 and TRBJ2-7, with 10 bases identical to TRBD1. After removal of 4 bases from V and 5 bases from J, the junction contained 5 bases not matched to a gene. CDR1 ENHRY and CDR2 SYGVKD come from the germline V gene. The CDR3 sequence is 14 residues long. DNA for the CDR3: TGTGCCATCAGTGGACAGGGGGCATGGGACGAGCAGTACTTC. Its protein product is CAISGQGAWDEQYF.

This clone was seen more than once but under ten times. The V gene is TRBV7-2, the J gene TRBJ2-7, with 7 bases that match TRBD2. V was clipped by 8 bases and J by 2 bases; unmatched bases: 9. Germline V CDR1 and CDR2: SGHTA, FQGNSA. The CDR3 extends over 14 amino acids. CDR3 sequence: CASRKASGPYEQYF. As DNA, the CDR3 is TGTGCCAGCCGGAAAGCTAGCGGACCCTACGAGCAGTACTTC.

This rearrangement joins TRBV28 to TRBJ2-5; the match to TRBD2 covers 14 bases. The junction had 5 bases not matched to a gene; V was cut back by 7 bases and J by 4 bases. Germline-derived CDR1 and CDR2 are MDHEN and SYDVKM. The CDR3 extends over 15 amino acids. CDR3 sequence reads: CASNFGTSGGETQYF. CDR3 in DNA: TGTGCCAGCAACTTCGGGACTAGCGGGGGAGAGACCCAGTACTTC.

The J gene is TRBJ2-3, the V gene TRBV5-4; D perhaps matches TRBD1 (5 bases). Germline V gene lookup returns CDR1 SGHNT and CDR2 YYREEE (reference sequence). The CDR3 contains 14 residues. Deletions cut 3 bases from V and 5 bases from J, with 13 bases between. The CDR3 DNA is TGTGCCAGCAGCTCGCCGCAGGGTCTAGATACGCAGTATTTT. This sequence encodes CASSSPQGLDTQYF. Combining the CDR3 with reference TRBV5-4 and TRBJ2-3 gives the whole variable domain ETGVTQSPTHLIKTRGQQVTLRCSSQSGHNTVSWYQQALGQGPQFIFQYYREEENGRGNFPPRFSGLQFPNYSSELNVNALELDDSALYLCASSSPQGLDTQYFGPGTRLTVL.